This entry lists 9 T cell receptor beta chains sequenced from one sample in a study of blood T cell repertoires in COVID-19. The data were produced by immunoSEQ multiplex PCR, yet TCRdb's version contains in-frame clones alone and is incomplete. The sample yields 200,000 to 250,000 clones, roughly 90% seen once. Sequenced material: peripheral blood. The origin of the receptors is a man aged 25-40 years who had recovered from COVID-19.

This clone showed up just a few times. The chain has TRBV20-1 and TRBJ1-1; D call uncertain. CDR1 and CDR2 (germline): DFQATT, SNEGSKA (reference sequence). V dropped 5 bases and J dropped 7 bases, with 8 bases sitting between them. The CDR3 is 10 amino acids. The CDR3 region is CSAHIIEAFF. The CDR3 DNA follows: TGCAGTGCTCACATAATTGAAGCTTTCTTT.

V is TRBV30 and J is TRBJ1-2; D call uncertain. Trimming removed 0 bases from V and 0 bases from J, with 11 bases in between. The CDR3 is 15 residues long. Germline-derived CDR1 and CDR2 are GTSNPN and SVGIG (reference sequence). For the CDR3, the DNA is TGTGCCTGGAGTGTACTAACTTCGACTAACTATGGCTACACCTTC. Translated: CAWSVLTSTNYGYTF.

In this sample, this clone turned up a few times. The V and J genes are TRBV5-5 and TRBJ2-6, with a tentative D call TRBD2 (5 bases). CDR3 length equals 15 residues. CDR1 is SGHKS and CDR2 is YYEKEE in the germline V gene (reference sequence). V dropped 2 bases and J dropped 1 base, with 7 bases sitting between them. CDR3: CASSFSGSGANVLTF. The CDR3, as DNA: TGTGCCAGCAGCTTTTCGGGATCTGGGGCCAACGTCCTGACTTTC.

This clone has just one count. J is TRBJ2-1 and V is TRBV24-1, with a weak D call TRBD1 (5 bases). The V and J ends lost 1 base and 4 bases respectively, with 10 bases between them. The CDR3 runs to 15 residues. Looked up from germline, CDR1 is KGHDR and CDR2 is SFDVKD. The CDR3: CATSDLSRDYNEQFF. DNA for the CDR3: TGTGCCACCAGTGATTTATCCAGGGATTACAATGAGCAGTTCTTC.

A few counts support this clone. The chain recombines TRBV10-3 with TRBJ1-1; D gene uncertain. The CDR3 is made up of 13 amino acids. Germline CDR1 and CDR2: ENHRY and SYGVKD. V lost 10 bases, J lost 5 bases, and 17 bases lay in between. CDR3 coding DNA: TGTGCCACCAACCCCGGCGGAAGTACTGAAGCTTTCTTT. This sequence encodes CATNPGGSTEAFF.

This chain links TRBV19 with TRBJ1-1, with TRBD1 matching 8 bases. J lost 11 bases, V lost 7 bases, and 15 bases had no gene match. The CDR3 contains 14 residues. CDR1 is LNHDA, CDR2 SQIVND, per germline (reference sequence). CDR3 protein: CASTPQHSQGAAFF. The CDR3 DNA is TGTGCCAGTACCCCCCAACACTCCCAGGGGGCGGCTTTCTTT.

The J gene is TRBJ2-7, the V gene TRBV30; 7 nucleotides agree with TRBD1. The CDR3 spans 14 residues. The ends lost 3 bases at V and 3 bases at J; junction bases unmatched: 8. The germline V gene encodes CDR1 GTSNPN and CDR2 SVGIG (reference sequence). CDR3 sequence reads: CAWRTGLGFYEQYF. The CDR3 DNA sequence: TGTGCCTGGAGGACAGGGCTGGGCTTCTACGAGCAGTACTTC.

The chain has TRBV2 and TRBJ1-1; possibly TRBD1 for D (6 bases). V was pared by 1 base and J by 3 bases, with 6 bases between. The germline CDR1 and CDR2 sequences are SNHLY and FYNNEI. The CDR3 covers 13 residues. The CDR3 DNA reads TGTGCCAGCAGTGAAGGGGGGCACACTGAAGCTTTCTTT. Translated: CASSEGGHTEAFF.

This clone was observed a single time. V and J are TRBV6-2 or TRBV6-3 and TRBJ2-5, with D perhaps matching TRBD2 (7 bases). In germline, CDR1 is MNHEY, CDR2 SVGEGT. Trimming took off 0 bases at V and 5 bases at J, with 19 bases between the two ends. This CDR3 is 17 amino acids long. The CDR3 sequence is CASSYSRLVGGPETQYF. As DNA, the CDR3 is TGTGCCAGCAGTTACTCACGCCTCGTCGGGGGGCCCGAGACCCAGTACTTC.